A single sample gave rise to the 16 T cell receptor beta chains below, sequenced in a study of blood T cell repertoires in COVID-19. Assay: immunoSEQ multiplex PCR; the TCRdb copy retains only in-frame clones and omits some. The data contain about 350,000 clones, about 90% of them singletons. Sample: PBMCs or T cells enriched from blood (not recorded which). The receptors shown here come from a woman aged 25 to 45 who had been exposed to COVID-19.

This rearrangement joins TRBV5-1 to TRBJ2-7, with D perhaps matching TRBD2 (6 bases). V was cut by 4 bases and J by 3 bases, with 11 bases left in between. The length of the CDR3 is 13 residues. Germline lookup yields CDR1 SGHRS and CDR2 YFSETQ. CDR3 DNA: TGCGCCAGCAGCCATACTAGCAGCTACGAGCAGTACTTC. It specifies CASSHTSSYEQYF.

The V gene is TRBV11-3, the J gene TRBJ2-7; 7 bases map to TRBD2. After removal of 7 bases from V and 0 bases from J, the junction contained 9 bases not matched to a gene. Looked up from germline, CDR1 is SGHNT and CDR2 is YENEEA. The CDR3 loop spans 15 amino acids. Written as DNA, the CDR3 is TGTGCCAGCACCGAACGGGGGGATATCTCCTACGAGCAGTACTTC. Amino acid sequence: CASTERGDISYEQYF.

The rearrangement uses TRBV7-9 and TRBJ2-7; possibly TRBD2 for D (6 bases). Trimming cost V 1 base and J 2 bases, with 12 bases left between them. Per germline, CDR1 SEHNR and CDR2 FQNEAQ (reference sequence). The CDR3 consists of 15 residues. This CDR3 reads CASSLDRGLTYEQYF. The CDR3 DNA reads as TGTGCCAGCAGCTTAGATCGGGGACTTACCTACGAGCAGTACTTC.

CDR3 nucleotide sequence: TGTGCCAGCATTTCCTCGACTCCTCACTCTGGGGCCAACGTCCTGACTTTC. Its translation: CASISSTPHSGANVLTF. The gene calls are TRBV7-3 and TRBJ2-6; no clear D. Germline V gene data show CDR1 as SGHTA and CDR2 as FQGTGA. With 7 bases removed from V and 0 bases from J, the gap between germline ends came to 16 bases. The CDR3 loop spans 17 amino acids.

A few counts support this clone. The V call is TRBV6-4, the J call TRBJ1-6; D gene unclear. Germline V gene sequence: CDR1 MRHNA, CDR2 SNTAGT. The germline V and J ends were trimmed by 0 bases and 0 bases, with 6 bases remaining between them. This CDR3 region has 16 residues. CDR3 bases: TGTGCCAGCAGTGACTCGAGGAGCTCCTATAATTCACCCCTCCACTTT. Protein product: CASSDSRSSYNSPLHF.

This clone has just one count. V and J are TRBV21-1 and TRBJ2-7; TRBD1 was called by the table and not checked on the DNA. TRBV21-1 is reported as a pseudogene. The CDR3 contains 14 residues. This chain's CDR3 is CASSDTGGDYEQYF. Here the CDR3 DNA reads TGTGCCAGCAGCGACACAGGGGGGGACTACGAGCAGTACTTC.

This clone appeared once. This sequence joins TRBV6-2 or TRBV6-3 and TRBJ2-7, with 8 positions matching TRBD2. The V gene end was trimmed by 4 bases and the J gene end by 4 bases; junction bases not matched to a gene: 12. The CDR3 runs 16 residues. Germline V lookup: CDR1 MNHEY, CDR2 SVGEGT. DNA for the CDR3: TGTGCCAGCAGTTTCCCGAAAGGACTAGCTTTGTACGAGCAGTACTTC. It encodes CASSFPKGLALYEQYF.

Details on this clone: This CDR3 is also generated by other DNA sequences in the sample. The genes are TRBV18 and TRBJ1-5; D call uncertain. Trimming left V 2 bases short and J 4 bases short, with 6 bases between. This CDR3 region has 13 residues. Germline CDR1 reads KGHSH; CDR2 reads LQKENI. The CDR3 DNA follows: TGTGCCAGCTCACCAGGAGGTAATCAGCCCCAGCATTTT. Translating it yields CASSPGGNQPQHF. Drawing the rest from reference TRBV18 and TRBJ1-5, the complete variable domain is NAGVMQNPRHLVRRRGQEARLRCSPMKGHSHVYWYRQLPEEGLKFMVYLQKENIIDESGMPKERFSAEFPKEGPSILRIQQVVRGDSAAYFCASSPGGNQPQHFGDGTRLSIL.

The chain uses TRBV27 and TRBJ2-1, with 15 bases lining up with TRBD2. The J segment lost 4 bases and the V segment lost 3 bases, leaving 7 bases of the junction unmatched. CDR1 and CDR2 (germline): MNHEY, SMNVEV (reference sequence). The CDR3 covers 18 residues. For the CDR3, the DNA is TGTGCCAGCAGTTTCCTGGGACTAGCGGGAGGTGGATACAATGAGCAGTTCTTC. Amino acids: CASSFLGLAGGGYNEQFF.

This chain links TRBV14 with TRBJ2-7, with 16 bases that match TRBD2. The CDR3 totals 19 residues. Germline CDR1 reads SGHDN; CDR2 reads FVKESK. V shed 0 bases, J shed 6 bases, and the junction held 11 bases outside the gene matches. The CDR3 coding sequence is TGTGCCAGCAGCCAAGATCGGACGGGACTAGCGGGAGGGCCTCTCGAGCAGTACTTC. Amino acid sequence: CASSQDRTGLAGGPLEQYF.

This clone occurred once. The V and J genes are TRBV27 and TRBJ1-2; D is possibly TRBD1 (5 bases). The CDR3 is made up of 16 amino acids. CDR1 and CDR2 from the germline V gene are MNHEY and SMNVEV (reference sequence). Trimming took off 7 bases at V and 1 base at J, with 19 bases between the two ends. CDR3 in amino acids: CASTSGVGRVNYGYTF. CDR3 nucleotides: TGTGCCAGCACCAGTGGCGTGGGCAGGGTTAACTATGGCTACACCTTC.

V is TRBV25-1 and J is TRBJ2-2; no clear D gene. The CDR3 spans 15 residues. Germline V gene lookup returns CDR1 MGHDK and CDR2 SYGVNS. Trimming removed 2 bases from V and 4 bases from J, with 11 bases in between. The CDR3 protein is CASSENPSTTGELFF. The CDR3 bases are TGTGCCAGCAGTGAAAACCCCTCTACCACCGGGGAGCTGTTTTTT.

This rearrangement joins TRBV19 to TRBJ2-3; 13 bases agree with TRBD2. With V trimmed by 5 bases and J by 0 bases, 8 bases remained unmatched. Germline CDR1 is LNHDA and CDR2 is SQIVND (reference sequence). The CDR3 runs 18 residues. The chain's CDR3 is CASSSWTSGRGSTDTQYF. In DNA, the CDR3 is TGTGCCAGTAGTTCTTGGACTAGCGGGAGAGGAAGCACAGATACGCAGTATTTT.

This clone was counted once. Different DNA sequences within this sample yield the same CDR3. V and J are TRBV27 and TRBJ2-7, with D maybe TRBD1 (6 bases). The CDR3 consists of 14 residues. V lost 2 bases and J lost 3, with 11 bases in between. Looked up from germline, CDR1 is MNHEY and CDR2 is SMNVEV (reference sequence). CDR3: CASSLGQGIYEQYF. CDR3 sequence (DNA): TGTGCCAGCAGTTTAGGTCAGGGGATCTACGAGCAGTACTTC.

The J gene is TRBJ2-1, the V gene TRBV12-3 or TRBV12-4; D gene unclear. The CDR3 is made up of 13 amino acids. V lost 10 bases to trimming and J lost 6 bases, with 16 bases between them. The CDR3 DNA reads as TGTGCCATCACCTCGGGTTTGGGCAATGAGCAGTTCTTC. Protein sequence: CAITSGLGNEQFF.

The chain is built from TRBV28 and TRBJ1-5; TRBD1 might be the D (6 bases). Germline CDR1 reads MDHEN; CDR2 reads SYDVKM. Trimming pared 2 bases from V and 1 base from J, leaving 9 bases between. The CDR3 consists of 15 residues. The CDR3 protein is CASSLPGVSNQPQHF. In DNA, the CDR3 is TGTGCCAGCAGTTTACCAGGGGTCAGCAATCAGCCCCAGCATTTT.